This passage covers 29 T cell receptor beta chains from one sample sequenced in a study of regulatory T cells in long-lasting Graves disease. Time point meaning: newly diagnosed GD, antithyroid drugs for less than 3 months. From PBMCs, RNA was extracted and then used to make the TCR library. According to the study, TCR beta libraries were built with iRepertoire HTBI primers and CDR3-region Arm-PCR. TCRdb re-called the multiplex PCR reads with MiXCR, one entry per CDR3 protein. This sample has roughly 610,000 distinct CDR3 sequences, with approximately 15% found just once. These data were likewise used in another study, on T cells in Graves' hyperthyroidism and ophthalmopathy.

The sample here was peripheral blood mononuclear cells (PBMCs), taken at new diagnosis, from a patient treated with antithyroid drugs. Every receptor here comes from a woman aged 25 to 45 with Graves disease.

The rearrangement links TRBV12-3 or TRBV12-4 to TRBJ2-1; D remains unclear. CDR3 length: 12 amino acids. Trimming took 4 bases from V and 12 from J, leaving 13 bases between them. CDR3 in amino acids: CASSYSDRTQFF. CDR3 in DNA: TGTGCCAGCAGTTACTCTGATAGGACGCAGTTCTTC.

This clonotype was seen a few times. The V and J genes are TRBV9 and TRBJ2-1; 10 bases line up with TRBD1. The V segment lost 3 bases and the J segment 9 bases; nucleotides outside the gene matches: 9. CDR3 length: 15 residues. CDR1 is SGDLS and CDR2 is YYNGEE in the germline V gene. The CDR3 nucleotides read TGTGCCAGCAGCGCTCCGGGACAGGGGATCGGTGAGCAGTTCTTC. Residues: CASSAPGQGIGEQFF. Full variable domain (remainder filled in from reference TRBV9 and TRBJ2-1): DSGVTQTPKHLITATGQRVTLRCSPRSGDLSVYWYQQSLDQGLQFLIQYYNGEERAKGNILERFSAQQFPDLHSELNLSSLELGDSALYFCASSAPGQGIGEQFFGPGTRLTVL.

The rearrangement joins TRBV5-6 to TRBJ2-3; 9 nucleotides agree with TRBD2. Germline trimming cut 4 bases from V and 1 base from J; bases unmatched to any gene: 10. CDR1 is SGHDT and CDR2 is YYEEEE in the germline V gene. The CDR3 has 17 amino acids. CDR3 loop: CASSPLWREGRTDTQYF. The CDR3 DNA is TGTGCCAGCAGCCCGTTATGGCGGGAGGGACGCACAGATACGCAGTATTTT.

J is TRBJ1-4 and V is TRBV19; the D gene is possibly TRBD1 (5 bases). The CDR3 runs to 13 residues. The V gene's germline CDR1 is LNHDA and CDR2 SQIVND (reference sequence). V lost 3 bases and J lost 7, with 9 bases in between. For the CDR3, the DNA is TGTGCCAGTAGTATCGGGGCATTTGAAAAACTGTTTTTT. Protein product: CASSIGAFEKLFF.

At least ten counts were recorded for this clonotype. This rearrangement joins TRBV2 to TRBJ2-3; 9 bases line up with TRBD2. The CDR3 runs 15 residues. Germline V gene sequence: CDR1 SNHLY, CDR2 FYNNEI. Losses at the gene ends were 10 bases for V and 0 bases for J; bases not matched to a gene: 8. DNA for the CDR3: TGTGCCACCCGACTAGCGGTTGGTAGCACAGATACGCAGTATTTT. The encoded protein is CATRLAVGSTDTQYF. Full variable domain (outside the CDR3, taken from reference TRBV2 and TRBJ2-3): EPEVTQTPSHQVTQMGQEVILRCVPISNHLYFYWYRQILGQKVEFLVSFYNNEISEKSEIFDDQFSVERPDGSNFTLKIRSTKLEDSAMYFCATRLAVGSTDTQYFGPGTRLTVL.

The rearrangement joins TRBV19 to TRBJ1-1, with D unresolved. CDR3 length: 15 amino acids. CDR1 is LNHDA, CDR2 SQIVND, per germline (reference sequence). Trimming took off 3 bases at V and 1 base at J, with 12 bases between the two ends. CDR3 coding DNA: TGTGCCAGTAGTATTCGAGGGCCCCAGAACACTGAAGCTTTCTTT. Amino acids: CASSIRGPQNTEAFF.

This sequence joins TRBV6-5 and TRBJ1-3, with D possibly being TRBD1 (5 bases). Per the germline V gene, CDR1 is MNHEY and CDR2 is SVGAGI. The CDR3 spans 14 residues. Trimming cost V 0 bases and J 3 bases, with 6 bases left between them. Here the CDR3 DNA reads TGTGCCAGCAGTTACTCCAGGGTTGGAAACACCATATATTTT. This encodes CASSYSRVGNTIYF.

In this sample, this clonotype turned up many times. V usage is TRBV7-2 and J usage is TRBJ1-1; 12 nucleotides line up with TRBD1. V gave up 5 bases and J gave up 3 bases; unmatched junction bases: 10. Germline V gene lookup returns CDR1 SGHTA and CDR2 FQGNSA. The length of the CDR3 is 17 residues. This CDR3 reads CASSPTIRDRGHTEAFF. The CDR3 nucleotides are TGTGCCAGCAGCCCTACTATCCGGGACAGGGGGCACACTGAAGCTTTCTTT.

The sample holds many counts of this clonotype. The gene calls are TRBV20-1 and TRBJ2-7; the D gene is possibly TRBD2 (6 bases). CDR1 is DFQATT, CDR2 SNEGSKA, per germline (reference sequence). CDR3 size: 14 residues. Trimming stripped 5 bases from V and 4 bases from J, with 18 bases between. The DNA for the CDR3 is TGCAGTGCTGCCACTAGCCCCGAAGGGTACGAGCAGTACTTC. Translated, it gives CSAATSPEGYEQYF.

Note on this clonotype: A read error is possible here, since a much larger clone lies one base away. The J gene is TRBJ1-5, the V gene TRBV28; 10 bases are a match to TRBD1. The end of the DNA is better explained by TRBJ2-3, so the J call may be wrong. The CDR3 loop spans 15 amino acids. The germline V gene has CDR1 MDHEN and CDR2 SYDVKM. CDR3 sequence (DNA): TGTGCCAGCAGTTTCCGACAGGGGGCCAATCAGCCCCAGTATTTT. Amino acid sequence: CASSFRQGANQPQYF.

This clonotype has ten or more counts. This rearrangement joins TRBV28 to TRBJ2-7; the D gene is possibly TRBD2 (5 bases). Trimming cost V 5 bases and J 6 bases, with 8 bases left between them. In germline, CDR1 is MDHEN, CDR2 SYDVKM. This CDR3 is 11 amino acids long. CDR3 loop: CASSIRGEQYF. CDR3 DNA: TGTGCCAGCAGTATCCGGGGCGAGCAGTACTTC.

This chain links TRBV6-1 with TRBJ2-7; 10 bases align to TRBD1. The CDR3 is made up of 17 amino acids. V gave up 0 bases and J gave up 8 bases; unmatched junction bases: 13. The germline gives CDR1 MNHNS, CDR2 SASEGT. The CDR3 DNA follows: TGTGCCAGCAGTGAAGCGGCCGGGGGACAGGGGACCTCGCAGCAGTACTTC. This encodes CASSEAAGGQGTSQQYF.

This clonotype was picked up many times. The genes are TRBV3-1 and TRBJ1-1; D remains ambiguous. Trimming took off 0 bases at V and 1 base at J, with 12 bases between the two ends. In germline, CDR1 is LGHDT, CDR2 YNNKEL (reference sequence). The CDR3 length is 16 residues. This CDR3 is CASSQEVPIRNTEAFF. In nucleotides, the CDR3 is TGTGCCAGCAGCCAAGAAGTCCCTATAAGGAACACTGAAGCTTTCTTT.

This clonotype was recorded at least ten times. The rearrangement uses TRBV28 and TRBJ1-2; D unresolved. The germline V and J ends were trimmed by 5 bases and 8 bases, with 12 bases remaining between them. The CDR3 totals 12 residues. The V gene's germline CDR1 is MDHEN and CDR2 SYDVKM. The DNA for the CDR3 is TGTGCCAGCAGTCCCCTCGGTAAGGGCTACACCTTC. Protein sequence: CASSPLGKGYTF.

The chain recombines TRBV19 with TRBJ1-5; perhaps TRBD1 as D (6 bases). The V and J ends lost 9 bases and 6 bases respectively, with 15 bases between them. CDR3 length: 13 amino acids. Germline V gene lookup returns CDR1 LNHDA and CDR2 SQIVND (reference sequence). The CDR3 DNA sequence: TGTGCCAGCCAGGGACATTTATTTCAGCCCCAGCATTTT. Its translation is CASQGHLFQPQHF. Filled out from reference TRBV19 and TRBJ1-5, the complete variable domain reads DGGITQSPKYLFRKEGQNVTLSCEQNLNHDAMYWYRQDPGQGLRLIYYSQIVNDFQKGDIAEGYSVSREKKESFPLTVTSAQKNPTAFYLCASQGHLFQPQHFGDGTRLSIL.

The chain recombines TRBV5-6 with TRBJ2-7; D gene ambiguous. V lost 4 bases and J lost 7, with 6 bases in between. In germline, CDR1 is SGHDT, CDR2 YYEEEE. The CDR3 is 10 residues long. The DNA for the CDR3 is TGTGCCAGCAGCAGGGTTGAGCAGTACTTC. It encodes CASSRVEQYF. Full variable domain (remainder filled in from reference TRBV5-6 and TRBJ2-7): DAGVTQSPTHLIKTRGQQVTLRCSPKSGHDTVSWYQQALGQGPQFIFQYYEEEERQRGNFPDRFSGHQFPNYSSELNVNALLLGDSALYLCASSRVEQYFGPGTRLTVT.

This clonotype was seen ten or more times. The chain links TRBV7-3 to TRBJ2-5; D is possibly TRBD2 (7 bases). Deletions cut 5 bases from V and 2 bases from J, with 12 bases between. This CDR3 has 14 residues. Germline V gives CDR1 SGHTA, CDR2 FQGTGA. As DNA, the CDR3 is TGTGCCAGCAGCCGAGGGGGGGGACAAGAGACCCAGTACTTC. It codes for CASSRGGGQETQYF.

This clonotype came up many times. The chain links TRBV2 to TRBJ2-7, with 9 bases aligning to TRBD1. Germline V gene sequence: CDR1 SNHLY, CDR2 FYNNEI. CDR3 length equals 14 residues. The trim removed 4 bases at V and 3 bases at J, leaving 4 bases unmatched. CDR3: CASSVVGQGYEQYF. CDR3 nucleotides: TGTGCCAGCAGTGTTGTGGGACAGGGCTACGAGCAGTACTTC.

The table lists this clonotype with many counts. The genes are TRBV19 and TRBJ2-1; the match to TRBD1 covers 10 bases. The CDR3 is made up of 18 amino acids. Losses at the gene ends were 3 bases for V and 6 bases for J; bases not matched to a gene: 14. Per germline, CDR1 LNHDA and CDR2 SQIVND (reference sequence). Here the CDR3 reads CASSIDLAPGQGTNEQFF. DNA of the CDR3: TGTGCCAGTAGTATCGATTTAGCTCCGGGACAGGGGACCAATGAGCAGTTCTTC. Full variable domain (outside the CDR3, taken from reference TRBV19 and TRBJ2-1): DGGITQSPKYLFRKEGQNVTLSCEQNLNHDAMYWYRQDPGQGLRLIYYSQIVNDFQKGDIAEGYSVSREKKESFPLTVTSAQKNPTAFYLCASSIDLAPGQGTNEQFFGPGTRLTVL.

The V call is TRBV27, the J call TRBJ1-5; the match to TRBD1 covers 8 bases. The CDR3 loop spans 13 amino acids. V lost 4 bases and J lost 11; bases outside the gene matches: 7. Germline CDR1 reads MNHEY; CDR2 reads SMNVEV (reference sequence). CDR3 nucleotide sequence: TGTGCCAGCAGTTGGACAGGGAAAGAATCCCAGCATTTT. As protein: CASSWTGKESQHF.

This clonotype was detected only a few times. The rearrangement uses TRBV12-3 or TRBV12-4 and TRBJ2-2; TRBD1 agrees at 8 bases. With V trimmed by 7 bases and J by 5 bases, 6 bases remained unmatched. The CDR3 loop spans 14 amino acids. CDR3 DNA: TGTGCCAGCAAGACAGGGGAAGCGACCGGGGAGCTGTTTTTT. It is translated as CASKTGEATGELFF.

This clonotype was counted only a few times. The chain joins TRBV6-2 or TRBV6-3 to TRBJ2-1; TRBD2 aligns across 11 bases. The germline V gene encodes CDR1 MNHEY and CDR2 SVGEGT. The CDR3 consists of 16 residues. J lost 7 bases, V lost 6 bases, and 11 bases had no gene match. Here the CDR3 DNA reads TGTGCCAGCAGACCCGCCGGGACTAGCGGAATGAATGAGCAGTTCTTC. This sequence encodes CASRPAGTSGMNEQFF.

This clonotype has just a few counts. This chain uses TRBV28 with TRBJ2-5; D remains ambiguous. Germline V gene sequence: CDR1 MDHEN, CDR2 SYDVKM. Between the trimmed V and J ends, which lost 10 bases and 0 bases, there was a span of 6 bases. This CDR3 comprises 11 residues. CDR3 residues: CAIRNQETQYF. CDR3 in DNA: TGTGCCATCCGAAACCAAGAGACCCAGTACTTC. Full variable domain (rest looked up from reference TRBV28 and TRBJ2-5): DVKVTQSSRYLVKRTGEKVFLECVQDMDHENMFWYRQDPGLGLRLIYFSYDVKMKEKGDIPEGYSVSREKKERFSLILESASTNQTSMYLCAIRNQETQYFGPGTRLLVL.

This clonotype was detected ten times or more. The chain links TRBV28 to TRBJ1-5; no firm D call. The germline gives CDR1 MDHEN, CDR2 SYDVKM. This CDR3 spans 13 amino acids. V lost 5 bases and J lost 7, with 12 bases in between. CDR3 sequence reads: CASSINENQPQHF. In DNA, the CDR3 is TGTGCCAGCAGTATTAACGAAAACCAGCCCCAGCATTTT.

The rearrangement uses TRBV28 and TRBJ2-2; D is unclear. Looked up from germline, CDR1 is MDHEN and CDR2 is SYDVKM. Trimming left V 6 bases short and J 5 bases short, with 7 bases between. The CDR3 consists of 12 residues. Written as DNA, the CDR3 is TGTGCCAGCAGGCTTTGGACCGGGGAGCTGTTTTTT. This encodes CASRLWTGELFF.

The J gene is TRBJ2-1, the V gene TRBV7-6, with D unresolved. CDR3 length equals 11 residues. Trimming took 3 bases from V and 8 from J, leaving 5 bases between them. Germline CDR1 is SGHVS and CDR2 is FNYEAQ. The CDR3 spells CASSLSDEQFF. Written as DNA, the CDR3 is TGTGCCAGCAGCTTGAGTGATGAGCAGTTCTTC.

This clonotype was found many times. The gene calls are TRBV7-9 and TRBJ1-1; 7 nucleotides match TRBD1. Trimming removed 2 bases from V and 4 bases from J; junction bases left unmatched: 7. The CDR3 spans 15 residues. Germline V gene data show CDR1 as SEHNR and CDR2 as FQNEAQ (reference sequence). The CDR3 is CASSLSGGVATEAFF. The CDR3 coding sequence is TGTGCCAGCAGCTTATCAGGGGGGGTGGCCACTGAAGCTTTCTTT.

The genes are TRBV19 and TRBJ2-1; tentatively, D is TRBD2 (6 bases). V was trimmed by 6 bases and J by 3 bases, leaving 12 bases between them. The CDR3 covers 14 residues. Germline loops: CDR1 LNHDA, CDR2 SQIVND (reference sequence). The CDR3 spells CASREGYNYNEQFF. The CDR3 DNA follows: TGTGCCAGTAGGGAGGGATATAACTACAATGAGCAGTTCTTC.

In this sample, this clonotype turned up a few times. This sequence joins TRBV19 and TRBJ2-5, with TRBD2 identical over 9 bases. Losses at the gene ends were 5 bases for V and 5 bases for J; bases not matched to a gene: 6. CDR1 is LNHDA, CDR2 SQIVND, per germline (reference sequence). The CDR3 spans 14 residues. The DNA for the CDR3 is TGTGCCAGTAGTTTTGCGGGAGGGTCGGAGACCCAGTACTTC. Translating gives CASSFAGGSETQYF.